This T cell receptor beta chain was recovered during a study of PD-1 blockade in classical Hodgkin lymphoma. Findings and limits, study-wide: Individuals initiating nivolumab under 1 year after ASCT were excluded. Baseline TCR diversity was reportedly lower in newly diagnosed patients than in healthy donors. It was reported as lower still in relapsed/refractory patients.

Points on this clone: Antigen: not known.

Relapse after autologous stem cell transplantation occurred in every patient, and brentuximab vedotin exposure varied. Generated by immunoSEQ multiplex PCR, the TCRdb table keeps only in-frame clones and is missing some. This table has approximately 24,000 clones, 80% to 90% appearing once. CDR3 size: 15 residues. CDR1 and CDR2 (germline): SGHVS, FQNEAQ. Trimming took 1 base from V and 2 from J, leaving 6 bases between them. The clonotype was recovered from a human donor with classical Hodgkin lymphoma. The chain combines TRBV7-8 with TRBJ1-6; D not resolved. This material consisted of peripheral blood mononuclear cells (PBMCs), taken at baseline. The CDR3 bases are TGTGCCAGCAGCTTAGGTAGTACCTATAATTCACCCCTCCACTTT. Its protein is CASSLGSTYNSPLHF. The whole variable domain, filled in from reference TRBV7-8 and TRBJ1-6, reads GAGVSQSPRYKVAKRGQDVALRCDPISGHVSLFWYQQALGQGPEFLTYFQNEAQLDKSGLPSDRFFAERPEGSVSTLKIQRTQQEDSAVYLCASSLGSTYNSPLHFGNGTRLTVT.